This TCR beta chain came from a study of identical twins. Study-level points and caveats: The study drew conclusions from cross-sectional statistical analysis, not from following the same donors.

This clonotype was counted between two and nine times. Antigen unknown. TCRdb passed the 5' RACE reads through MiXCR, listing each CDR3 protein once. The data hold 400,000 to 550,000 distinct CDR3 sequences, with roughly 21% observed a single time. The germline V and J ends were trimmed by 1 base and 3 bases, with 6 bases remaining between them. The V gene's germline CDR1 is DFQATT and CDR2 SNEGSKA (reference sequence). This CDR3 has 12 amino acids. This sample was shared with a second study, whose subject was T cells expressing NK-cell markers. That study adds: The authors restricted sorting to alpha-beta TCR T cells with an anti-gamma-delta TCR antibody in several experiments. Dominant NKG2C+ clonotypes accounted for roughly 1.0-8% of CD8+ T cells in six donors.

This clonotype originated in a woman aged 18-29 years in good health. V and J are TRBV20-1 and TRBJ1-1; D ambiguous. Sequenced material: CD4+ T cells sorted from blood. The CDR3 DNA follows: TGCAGTGCTAGAGTCCCGGACACTGAAGCTTTCTTT. Its translation is CSARVPDTEAFF.